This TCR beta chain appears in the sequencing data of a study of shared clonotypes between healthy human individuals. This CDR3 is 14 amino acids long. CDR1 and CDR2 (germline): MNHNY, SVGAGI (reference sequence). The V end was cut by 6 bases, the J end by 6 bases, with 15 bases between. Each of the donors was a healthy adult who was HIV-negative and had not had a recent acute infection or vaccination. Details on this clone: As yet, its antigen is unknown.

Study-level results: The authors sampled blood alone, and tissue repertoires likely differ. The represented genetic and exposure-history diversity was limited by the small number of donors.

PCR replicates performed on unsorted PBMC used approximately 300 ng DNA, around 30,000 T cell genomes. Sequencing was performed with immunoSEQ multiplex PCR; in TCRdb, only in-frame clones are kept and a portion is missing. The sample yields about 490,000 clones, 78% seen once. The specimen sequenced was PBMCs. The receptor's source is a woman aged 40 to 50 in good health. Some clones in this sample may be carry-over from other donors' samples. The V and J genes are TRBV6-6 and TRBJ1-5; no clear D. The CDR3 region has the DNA TGTGCCAGCAGCCTACTCCGGGGAGGTCAGCCCCAGCATTTT. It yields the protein CASSLLRGGQPQHF.